This TCR beta chain came from a study of cytomegalovirus exposure and HLA in healthy donors (dated by TCRdb to 2017 to 2019). About the study as a whole: An earlier analysis of approximately 600 of the donors reported 276 Gb of sequence data and 100 million to 140 million unique TCR beta sequences from about 179 million T cells. An early release that covered several hundred HLA-typed donors contained approximately 300 gigabases of sequencing data and 80 million or so unique TCR sequences. Among the roughly 400 genotyped donors, around 81% belonged to the genetic ancestry cluster associated with self-reported Caucasian donors. The aim of the study was to test whether cataloging public T cell receptors could identify signatures of past pathogen exposure. The study profiled the T cell repertoires of around 700 subjects by immunosequencing and related them to cytomegalovirus serostatus. Besides the first cohort of 500 to 700 subjects, a separate validation cohort made up of 120 different subjects was used. High-throughput TCR immunosequencing, statistical association of individual TCRs with disease status, and machine learning were combined to predict cytomegalovirus infection status. A later analysis re-analyzed previously published TCR beta repertoires from roughly 690 donors and added high-resolution HLA genotyping to study TCR occurrence patterns. Rather than drawing on any new phenotypic data, the later analysis identified candidate immune exposures from TCR beta sequences and the way those sequences occurred across donors. In an earlier analysis of 500 to 650 of the donors, high-throughput TCR beta sequencing was used to judge whether each TCR beta V gene segment behaved as functional or pseudogenic. Donor age, sex, ethnicity and CMV serostatus were collected together with the repertoire data. A later genetic analysis took genome-wide SNP genotypes for about 60% of the roughly 670 donors and used that subset as a discovery cohort. All discovery cohort repertoires had been generated on a single sequencing platform. Class I and class II HLA loci were covered by the typing at four-digit resolution. The number of typed donors differed by locus: about 620-640 for A, B, C, DRB1 and DQB1; 500 to 550 for DQA1; fewer than 610 for DPA1; and about 450 for DPB1. Roughly five DR-DQ haplotypes were handled as single units for association and clustering because linkage in the cohort was strong. On average, 235,054 unique TCR beta nucleotide sequences were sequenced per donor among 398 genotyped donors of the cohort, with 15% to 20% of those sequences being non-productive.

The cohort comprised around 700 healthy bone marrow donors. Cohort members were all nominally healthy when sampled, although unrecorded immune exposures were likely present. The donor tested CMV seropositive, placing the donor among the roughly 300 seropositive members of the cohort. Every donor gave a peripheral blood sample, and the peripheral blood mononuclear cells from that sample were used for TCR beta sequencing. The Qiagen DNeasy Blood Extraction Kit was used to extract genomic DNA from the blood cell samples. Findings and caveats that apply to the study as a whole: A later genetic analysis associated a missense DCLRE1C variant with V-gene and J-gene trimming of TCR beta chains, and an independent cohort replicated the association. A further reported finding was that TCR beta sequences accurately predicted the HLA-A and HLA-B alleles for most subjects in the first cohort. A cluster of highly shared sequence variants was judged likely to be a technical artifact of the sequencing pipeline. In the study, 164 TCR beta chains were listed as associated with cytomegalovirus. Because counts were too low, some 17 rarely observed V segments, including chromosome 9 orphons, were excluded from the earlier analysis of about 500 of the donors. In a later analysis, HLA-associated TCR beta chains were found to be more clonally expanded and to have lower generation probabilities than equally common non-associated chains. Sequencing depth was assumed to be roughly uniform across donors in the presence/absence analyses, though that assumption may not hold. Because the 87-base-pair reads could not distinguish some IMGT-functional V segments, including TRBV6-2 and TRBV6-3, those segments were excluded. Immune exposure information for the cohort was limited to CMV serostatus. Linkage disequilibrium might explain the correlated functional status among segregating V segments, but an unknown experimental factor could not be ruled out. In vitro tests confirmed that three of the cytomegalovirus-associated TCR beta chains recognize cytomegalovirus antigens. In a later analysis, the rate of TCR association differed among HLA loci, with DRB1 alleles having the most associated TCRs and HLA-C alleles having the fewest. When HLA alleles, especially DR and DQ, strongly co-occurred, attributing TCR associations to individual alleles was difficult. Broadly in line with IMGT annotations, most TCR beta V segments showed up in productive rearrangements about 90% or about 30% of the time in an earlier analysis of about 500 of the donors. The authors suggested that the approach could potentially be extended to other disease states and immunological phenotypes. Most CMV-associated TCR beta chains appeared to be HLA-restricted in a later analysis, and the HLA associations seemed to be driven largely by CMV exposure. Cytomegalovirus status was reported to be diagnosed by the classifier with high specificity and sensitivity in both the original and validation cohorts. According to a later genetic analysis, donors in an Asian-associated ancestry cluster had fewer N-insertions in productive TCRs than the approximately 650-donor mean. A later analysis associated about 16,000 TCR beta sequences with specific HLA alleles at a false discovery rate of 0.05. The cohort was sequenced for TCR beta chains only, and without alpha or paired-chain data the features that could be detected were limited. Most TCR sequences were seen in very few donors, while some public TCRs were found in many individuals. Several of the top co-occurrence clusters appeared to be linked to parvovirus B19, influenza, CMV and Epstein-Barr virus, according to a later analysis. HLA typing was unavailable for some donors at each locus, so association tests used only the typed subset.

The germline V gene provides CDR1 LGHNA and CDR2 YNFKEQ. The CDR3, cysteine through phenylalanine, is 15 amino acids long. Kept here is only the CDR3 DNA, which spans 45 bases and is read in frame from base 1. Libraries were constructed by the immunoSEQ multiplex PCR assay. A mixture of 60 forward primers for TCR Vbeta segments and 13 reverse primers for TCR Jbeta segments was used in the multiplex PCR. A multiplex PCR assay on genomic DNA amplified the CDR3 region of rearranged TCR beta genes. The Illumina HiSeq System was used to sequence the amplified TCR beta libraries as 87-base-pair reads. For the original study's pipeline: A later analysis counted approximately 84 million unique TCR beta chains across the 666 repertoires, and some 11 million of these chains were shared by at least two donors. To remove PCR and sequencing errors, raw reads were error-corrected and collapsed into unique sequences using a nearest-neighbor algorithm that merged closely related sequences. V, D and J gene segments were assigned by aligning CDR3 sequences to IMGT reference sequences. Each retained sequence needed at least a six-nucleotide match to both a V gene segment and a J gene segment. A rearrangement was called productive if the CDR3 had no stop codons and remained in frame with V and J, and every other rearrangement was called non-productive. CDR3 was defined according to IMGT convention as the region running from the second conserved V-encoded cysteine to the conserved J-encoded phenylalanine. The earlier analysis of fewer than 750 of the donors excluded sequences that lacked an unambiguous match to a single V gene segment. In an earlier analysis of some 590 of the donors, a V segment was called functional when productive rearrangements were above 56.7%, and segregating when the standard deviation between donors exceeded 5%. A statistical classification framework was built for diagnosing cytomegalovirus status from the catalog of TCR beta chain sequences. V and J gene assignment, in a later analysis, came from comparing TCR nucleotide sequences with IMGT/GENE-DB human TR gene sequences. A later analysis assigned CDR3 sequences and most-parsimonious VDJ recombination scenarios with the TCRdist pipeline. In a later analysis, each TCR beta chain was defined by its CDR3 amino acid sequence together with its V-gene family, and reads lacking a unique V-gene family were excluded. A later analysis removed 592 highly shared, low-generation-probability nucleotide sequences to deal with suspected cross-contamination and a sequencing artifact. A later analysis calculated a clonal expansion index for each public chain from normalized within-repertoire ranks of inferred template counts. In a later analysis, generation probabilities were computed using a VDJ recombination model fitted to out-of-frame rearrangements, and the results were checked against IGoR. Hypergeometric tests were used in a later analysis to score TCR-TCR, TCR-HLA and TCR-CMV co-occurrence, with a repertoire-size bias correction applied to the TCR pairs. A later analysis estimated false discovery rates by permuting HLA or CMV assignments 20 times. A later analysis grouped co-occurring TCRs with DBSCAN, adding TCRdist sequence similarity when clustering within HLA-allele-positive subsets. Co-occurrence clustering excluded repertoires with fewer than 30,000 or more than 120,000 public chains, plus five with anomalous nucleotide sharing. The source is immuneACCESS, and TCRdb retained only in-frame sequences with V and J called. Part of the clones is not carried over; for the studies checked, unresolved V genes explain less than half of this, and the remainder is unexplained. V and J calls and clone size are copied from that table; D and trimming were computed from the DNA. The sample's table lists a count of under 60,000 clones. 9% to 15% of the sample belongs to the ten largest clones.

For this clone: What antigen it recognizes has not been identified.

The TCR sequence derives from a woman in her 30s in good health and CMV-seropositive. The rearranged segments are TRBV4-2 and TRBJ2-5; a confident D gene designation cannot be given. The J call may be wrong; the DNA end is better matched by TRBJ2-7. What was sequenced was PBMCs. The sequence in DNA is TGTGCCAGCAGCCAAGATCGGGTCGGATCCTACGAGCAGTACTTC. This translates into CASSQDRVGSYEQYF.